This is a list of T cell receptor beta chains from one sample in a study of control samples from healthy donors and cancer patients. Sequencing was performed with immunoSEQ multiplex PCR; in TCRdb, only in-frame clones are kept and a portion is missing. The sample lists approximately 110,000 clones; roughly nine tenths were seen once. The sequencing sample was made of blood. These receptors were taken from a woman aged 18-35 years in good health. Both conserved end residues are part of each CDR3. A D gene is named only where the DNA matches it firmly. Size is omitted from some rows. Given values are once, few, many or a class for expanded clones.

cdr3_aa cdr3_nt j_call v_call d_call clone_size
CASSVDPSRAAVVELFF TGTGCCAGCAGCGTAGACCCCTCGCGGGCCGCAGTTGTGGAGCTGTTTTTT TRBJ2-2 TRBV9 . .
CASSLGLITGNQPQHF TGTGCCAGCAGCTTGGGGCTTATAACAGGCAATCAGCCCCAGCATTTT TRBJ1-5 TRBV13 . .
CASSVEVSGGGGTDTQYF TGTGCCAGCAGCGTAGAGGTGTCAGGAGGGGGAGGTACAGATACGCAGTATTTT TRBJ2-3 TRBV9 . .
CASSPVTGSDLSYEQYF TGTGCCAGCTCACCGGTCACAGGGTCGGATCTCTCCTACGAGCAGTACTTC TRBJ2-7 TRBV18 . .
CATRDRGYTEAFF TGTGCCACCAGGGACAGGGGTTACACTGAAGCTTTCTTT TRBJ1-1 TRBV24-1 TRBD1 .
CASSFGQPQHF TGTGCCAGCAGTTTTGGTCAGCCCCAGCATTTT TRBJ1-5 TRBV28 . .
CASSTAQGQWSISKGENIQYF TGTGCCAGCAGCACTGCACAGGGACAGTGGTCCATTTCCAAGGGGGAAAACATTCAGTACTTC TRBJ2-4 TRBV28 TRBD1 .
CASSQERYRPEQYF TGCGCCAGCAGCCAAGAGAGATATCGGCCCGAGCAGTACTTC TRBJ2-7 TRBV4-3 . .
CASLGGLKFPYEQYF TGTGCCAGCCTGGGGGGGTTGAAGTTCCCCTACGAGCAGTACTTC TRBJ2-7 TRBV2 TRBD2 .
CASSSHLMETQYF TGTGCTAGCAGCTCCCACCTTATGGAGACCCAGTACTTC TRBJ2-5 TRBV7-7 . .
CASSPYTGVGFGSNQPQHF TGTGCCAGCAGCCCATATACAGGGGTCGGCTTCGGAAGCAATCAGCCCCAGCATTTT TRBJ1-5 TRBV7-6 TRBD1 .
CASSPRAGETQYF TGTGCCAGCAGTCCAAGAGCGGGAGAGACCCAGTACTTC TRBJ2-5 TRBV7-3 . .
CASSPGQGLSVYASNTEAFF TGTGCCAGCTCACCGGGACAGGGTCTTTCTGTATATGCGTCGAACACTGAAGCTTTCTTT TRBJ1-1 TRBV18 TRBD1 .
CASSAWTSGRTDTQYF TGTGCCAGCAGTGCCTGGACTAGCGGGAGGACAGATACGCAGTATTTT TRBJ2-3 TRBV28 TRBD2 once
CASGPLSGVQETQYF TGTGCCAGCGGCCCACTAAGCGGGGTACAAGAGACCCAGTACTTC TRBJ2-5 TRBV6-2/TRBV6-3 TRBD2 .
CAISRSAAGELFF TGTGCCATTAGCCGTAGTGCAGCTGGGGAGCTGTTTTTT TRBJ2-2 TRBV24-1 . .
CASSGDRGSVDTQYF TGTGCCAGTAGTGGAGACAGGGGTTCGGTAGATACGCAGTATTTT TRBJ2-3 TRBV19 TRBD1 .
CASSQTSGASPYEQYF TGTGCCAGCAGCCAGACCTCAGGGGCTTCTCCCTACGAGCAGTACTTC TRBJ2-7 TRBV7-2 . .
CASSLKGGPRYNEQFF TGTGCCAGCAGCTTAAAGGGCGGCCCAAGATACAATGAGCAGTTCTTC TRBJ2-1 TRBV7-9 . few
CASSPSQGADEAFF TGTGCCAGCAGCCCATCCCAGGGGGCTGATGAAGCTTTCTTT TRBJ1-1 TRBV7-3 TRBD1 .
CAISEPPGEGQETQYF TGTGCCATCAGTGAGCCCCCGGGGGAGGGCCAGGAGACCCAGTACTTC TRBJ2-5 TRBV10-3 TRBD2 .
CASSVGGGGNTEAFF TGTGCCAGCAGTGTCGGGGGAGGGGGGAACACTGAAGCTTTCTTT TRBJ1-1 TRBV28 . once
CASSFEARANTEAFF TGTGCCAGCAGTTTTGAGGCAAGAGCGAACACTGAAGCTTTCTTT TRBJ1-1 TRBV28 . .
CASSYQANYNSPLHF TGTGCCAGCAGTTACCAGGCTAACTATAATTCACCCCTCCACTTT TRBJ1-6 TRBV6-5 . once